The 28 T cell receptor beta chains below come from one sample, sequenced in a study of blood T cells in healthy people across ages. A second PCR, run for roughly 7 to 11 cycles, used a sample-barcoded 5' primer plus a J-beta primer mix. TCRdb reanalysed the 5' RACE reads using MiXCR and keeps one entry per CDR3 protein. The repertoire holds about 720,000 distinct CDR3 sequences, with about 20% as singletons. The sample comprised blood. Receptors originate from a man in his 70s in good health.

The table lists this clonotype with many counts. The chain carries TRBV12-3 or TRBV12-4 and TRBJ2-7; D may be TRBD1 or TRBD2 (5 bases each). Trimming pared 1 base from V and 0 bases from J, leaving 19 bases between. The CDR3 loop spans 18 amino acids. The CDR3 nucleotides are TGTGCCAGCAGTTTAGTCGTGGCAGCCGGGGCAATCTCCTACGAGCAGTACTTC. Encoded protein: CASSLVVAAGAISYEQYF.

The chain combines TRBV18 with TRBJ2-4, with no clear D. This CDR3 has 14 amino acids. V was trimmed by 2 bases and J by 2 bases, leaving 7 bases between them. CDR1 and CDR2 from the germline V gene are KGHSH and LQKENI. The CDR3 here is CASSPMGTKNIQYF. The CDR3 DNA reads TGTGCCAGCTCACCAATGGGGACCAAAAACATTCAGTACTTC.

In this sample, this clonotype turned up once. This chain connects TRBV5-1 to TRBJ1-5; D perhaps matches TRBD1 (5 bases). The V end was cut by 2 bases, the J end by 0 bases, with 9 bases between. CDR1 SGHRS and CDR2 YFSETQ come from the germline V gene. The CDR3 consists of 15 residues. The CDR3 spells CASSFIQASNQPQHF. DNA of the CDR3: TGCGCCAGCAGCTTTATACAGGCTAGCAATCAGCCCCAGCATTTT.

The CDR3 reads CASKTGLGTDTQYF. CDR3 in DNA: TGTGCCAGCAAGACGGGATTGGGCACAGATACGCAGTATTTT. The rearrangement links TRBV6-1 to TRBJ2-3; D perhaps matches TRBD2 (5 bases). Germline V gene sequence: CDR1 MNHNS, CDR2 SASEGT. The V end was cut by 7 bases, the J end by 1 base, with 12 bases between. CDR3 length equals 14 residues.

V gene TRBV7-2 combines with J gene TRBJ2-5; possible D gene TRBD1, 5 bases. The germline gives CDR1 SGHTA, CDR2 FQGNSA. Trimming shortened V by 4 bases and J by 0 bases, and 6 bases separated the two germline ends. The CDR3 covers 13 residues. This CDR3 is CASSYRYQETQYF. In nucleotides, the CDR3 is TGTGCCAGCAGCTACAGGTACCAAGAGACCCAGTACTTC.

J is TRBJ2-1 and V is TRBV6-1; D might be TRBD1 or TRBD2, each matching 6 bases. Trimming left V 6 bases short and J 1 base short, with 16 bases between. This CDR3 spans 16 amino acids. Germline V CDR1 and CDR2: MNHNS, SASEGT. The CDR3 protein is CASSVRGAGSYNEQFF. The DNA of the CDR3 is TGTGCCAGCAGCGTTAGGGGGGCTGGGTCCTACAATGAGCAGTTCTTC.

The chain is built from TRBV9 and TRBJ1-2; TRBD1 matches at 8 bases. Germline assignment: CDR1 SGDLS and CDR2 YYNGEE. This CDR3 comprises 14 residues. Trimming removed 4 bases from V and 7 bases from J; junction bases left unmatched: 9. Here the CDR3 reads CASSPHGQGGGYTF. In nucleotides, the CDR3 is TGTGCCAGCAGCCCCCACGGACAGGGTGGTGGCTACACCTTC.

The rearrangement links TRBV7-9 to TRBJ2-3; D might be TRBD2 (7 bases). This CDR3 comprises 16 residues. The V gene's germline CDR1 is SEHNR and CDR2 FQNEAQ (reference sequence). Trimming left V 5 bases short and J 6 bases short, with 21 bases between. The CDR3 here is CASSDGGRGHMDTQYF. The CDR3 nucleotides read TGTGCCAGCAGCGACGGAGGGAGGGGACACATGGATACGCAGTATTTT.

V usage is TRBV9 and J usage is TRBJ2-5, with TRBD1 matching over 11 bases. The junction had 5 bases not matched to a gene; V was cut back by 2 bases and J by 5 bases. Germline V gives CDR1 SGDLS, CDR2 YYNGEE. The CDR3 runs 15 residues. This CDR3 is CASSVLGQGAETQYF. DNA of the CDR3: TGTGCCAGCAGCGTCCTAGGACAGGGGGCTGAGACCCAGTACTTC.

The V gene is TRBV10-2, the J gene TRBJ2-3; D is possibly TRBD1 (7 bases). The V and J ends lost 7 bases and 14 bases respectively, with 25 bases between them. The germline CDR1 and CDR2 sequences are WSHSY and SAAADI. CDR3 length equals 14 residues. The CDR3 bases are TGCGCCAGCACTGGGATTGGTTTGACAGGGAGGACGTATTTT. Translating it yields CASTGIGLTGRTYF.

The chain has TRBV12-3 or TRBV12-4 and TRBJ1-5; D is possibly TRBD1 (6 bases). The CDR3 has 14 residues. The V gene lost 5 bases and the J gene lost 6 bases, with 14 bases spanning the gap. CDR3 sequence reads: CASSLGGQGQPQHF. The CDR3 DNA reads as TGTGCCAGCAGTCTTGGGGGGCAGGGTCAGCCCCAGCATTTT.

This chain joins TRBV24-1 and TRBJ2-5, with a tentative D call TRBD1 (6 bases). V lost 2 bases and J 4 bases, leaving 16 bases between the germline ends. CDR1 KGHDR and CDR2 SFDVKD come from the germline V gene. This CDR3 is 16 amino acids long. DNA for the CDR3: TGTGCCACCAGTGATTACAGGACAGCGACGGGAGAGACCCAGTACTTC. Translating gives CATSDYRTATGETQYF.

The chain has TRBV7-9 and TRBJ1-6; D gene ambiguous. Trimming left V 4 bases short and J 4 bases short, with 11 bases between. The germline CDR1 and CDR2 sequences are SEHNR and FQNEAQ (reference sequence). The CDR3 runs 15 residues. The CDR3 nucleotides are TGTGCCAGCAGCTCCGGAGGGAATTATAATTCACCCCTCCACTTT. Translated, it gives CASSSGGNYNSPLHF. The complete variable domain, with remaining parts taken from reference TRBV7-9 and TRBJ1-6, reads DTGVSQNPRHKITKRGQNVTFRCDPISEHNRLYWYRQTLGQGPEFLTYFQNEAQLEKSRLLSDRFSAERPKGSFSTLEIQRTEQGDSAMYLCASSSGGNYNSPLHFGNGTRLTVT.

This chain connects TRBV12-3 or TRBV12-4 to TRBJ2-7; D is tentatively TRBD1 or TRBD2 (6 bases each). Between the trimmed V and J ends, which lost 5 bases and 3 bases, there was a span of 17 bases. The CDR3 covers 15 residues. The CDR3 sequence: CASSGGRGPNYEQYV. DNA of the CDR3: TGTGCCAGCAGTGGGGGTCGGGGGCCAAACTACGAGCAGTACGTC.

This clonotype showed up just a few times. This chain joins TRBV18 and TRBJ2-3; the D gene is possibly TRBD2 (5 bases). The germline V gene encodes CDR1 KGHSH and CDR2 LQKENI. The CDR3 covers 14 residues. The V and J ends lost 5 bases and 6 bases respectively, with 15 bases between them. CDR3 region: CASSTTRGPDTQYF. CDR3 in DNA: TGTGCCAGCTCAACAACCCGGGGTCCCGATACGCAGTATTTT.

The table lists this clonotype with a few counts. V and J are TRBV20-1 and TRBJ2-4; possibly TRBD2 for D (5 bases). Trimming stripped 6 bases from V and 0 bases from J, with 12 bases between. This CDR3 is built from 14 residues. Per germline, CDR1 DFQATT and CDR2 SNEGSKA (reference sequence). The CDR3 DNA is TGCAGTGCCCGCTCTGGACTAGCCAAAAACATTCAGTACTTC. Translation: CSARSGLAKNIQYF.

This clonotype turned up a few times. The V gene is TRBV30, the J gene TRBJ2-7, with TRBD2 matching over 10 bases. The CDR3 runs 15 residues. Trimming took 0 bases from V and 3 from J; bases not matched to a gene: 5. Germline V gene lookup returns CDR1 GTSNPN and CDR2 SVGIG (reference sequence). The CDR3 DNA follows: TGTGCCTGGAGTGTAGCCCTAGCGGGAGACTACGAGCAGTACGTC. Its protein product is CAWSVALAGDYEQYV.

The sample holds a few counts of this clonotype. The V gene is TRBV4-2, the J gene TRBJ2-5; TRBD2 aligns across 11 bases. The J call is doubtful: the DNA matches TRBJ2-1 better. There are 16 residues in the CDR3. CDR1 LGHNA and CDR2 YNFKEQ come from the germline V gene. This chain's CDR3 is CASSSGTSGVYNEQFF. The DNA of the CDR3 is TGTGCCAGCAGCTCCGGGACTAGCGGCGTCTACAATGAGCAGTTCTTC.

To note about this clonotype: One junction end disagrees with the germline gene, perhaps due to a read error. The chain has TRBV18 and TRBJ1-1, with D tentatively TRBD1 (6 bases). Germline V gives CDR1 KGHSH, CDR2 LQKENI. The CDR3 loop spans 16 amino acids. The CDR3 DNA sequence: TGTGGCAGCTCAGCCTCCTTGGGGGCGCGGGACACTGAAGCTTTCTTT. Translation gives CGSSASLGARDTEAFF.

This clonotype was counted between two and nine times. V and J are TRBV12-3 or TRBV12-4 and TRBJ2-3; D perhaps matches TRBD2 (5 bases). The CDR3 loop spans 13 amino acids. V lost 3 bases and J 6 bases, leaving 10 bases between the germline ends. In nucleotides, the CDR3 is TGTGCCAGCAGTTTGCTAGCCACGGATACGCAGTATTTT. Its protein is CASSLLATDTQYF.

In this sample, this clonotype turned up many times. This chain links TRBV27 with TRBJ2-7, with no clear D. Germline V gives CDR1 MNHEY, CDR2 SMNVEV (reference sequence). The CDR3 totals 16 residues. Trimming stripped 4 bases from V and 0 bases from J, with 16 bases between. CDR3 nucleotides: TGTGCCAGCAGTTATGGGTTGGGATCGTCCTCCTACGAGCAGTACTTC. Translating gives CASSYGLGSSSYEQYF.

The chain employs TRBV6-5 and TRBJ1-5; 8 bases align to TRBD1. The V and J ends lost 6 bases and 10 bases, in that order; junction bases with no gene match: 14. CDR1 is MNHEY and CDR2 is SVGAGI in the germline V gene. This CDR3 spans 15 amino acids. CDR3 sequence (DNA): TGTGCCAGCAGACCCTGGACAGGGAACCCAGGACCCCAGCATTTT. Its protein product is CASRPWTGNPGPQHF.

In DNA, the CDR3 is TGCAGTGCCATAATTTACAGCGATCAGCCCCAGCATTTT. Residues: CSAIIYSDQPQHF. The chain has TRBV20-1 and TRBJ1-5; D remains ambiguous. The germline V and J ends were trimmed by 6 bases and 5 bases, with 14 bases remaining between them. CDR1 and CDR2 (germline): DFQATT, SNEGSKA (reference sequence). The CDR3 is 13 amino acids.

This clonotype was seen more than once but under ten times. Likely a read error: the CDR3 ends without its conserved phenylalanine or tryptophan. The chain couples TRBV28 to TRBJ1-5; D unclear. The CDR3 is 14 amino acids. V was trimmed by 0 bases and J by 1 base, leaving 4 bases between them. From germline, CDR1 is MDHEN and CDR2 SYDVKM. Here the CDR3 reads CASSLWGSNQPQHL. The CDR3, as DNA: TGTGCCAGCAGTTTATGGGGGAGCAATCAGCCCCAGCATCTT.

The chain links TRBV12-3 or TRBV12-4 to TRBJ1-1, with a possible D match to TRBD1 (6 bases). This CDR3 contains 15 residues. V lost 3 bases, J lost 1 base, and 12 bases lay in between. CDR3 region: CASSFRQGKNTEAFF. In DNA form, the CDR3 reads TGTGCCAGCAGTTTCCGCCAGGGGAAGAACACTGAAGCTTTCTTT.

This clonotype was observed many times. CDR3 region: CSVGSSGANVLTF. The CDR3 DNA follows: TGCAGCGTTGGTTCCTCTGGGGCCAACGTCCTGACTTTC. This chain connects TRBV29-1 to TRBJ2-6; no clear D gene. CDR3 size: 13 residues. Germline CDR1 reads SQVTM; CDR2 reads ANQGSEA. V lost 4 bases to trimming and J lost 0 bases, with 4 bases between them.

Concerning this clonotype: A much larger clone differs by one base, so this may be a read error. V and J are TRBV29-1 and TRBJ2-3, with TRBD2 as a possible D gene (6 bases). V lost 6 bases and J lost 0, with 10 bases in between. There are 13 residues in the CDR3. Germline assignment: CDR1 SQVTM and CDR2 ANQGSEA. This CDR3 is CSVGGTSTDTQYF. The CDR3 nucleotides read TGCAGCGTGGGCGGGACTAGCACAGATACGCAGTATTTT.

This sequence joins TRBV6-6 and TRBJ2-3; 8 nucleotides match TRBD2. With 7 bases clipped from V and 5 bases from J, the junction kept 17 bases outside the gene matches. CDR1 and CDR2 (germline): MNHNY, SVGAGI (reference sequence). The CDR3 contains 17 residues. Here the CDR3 DNA reads TGTGCCAGCACCGTACCCCTACGGGAGGGCTCCGGAGATACGCAGTATTTT. Its translation: CASTVPLREGSGDTQYF.